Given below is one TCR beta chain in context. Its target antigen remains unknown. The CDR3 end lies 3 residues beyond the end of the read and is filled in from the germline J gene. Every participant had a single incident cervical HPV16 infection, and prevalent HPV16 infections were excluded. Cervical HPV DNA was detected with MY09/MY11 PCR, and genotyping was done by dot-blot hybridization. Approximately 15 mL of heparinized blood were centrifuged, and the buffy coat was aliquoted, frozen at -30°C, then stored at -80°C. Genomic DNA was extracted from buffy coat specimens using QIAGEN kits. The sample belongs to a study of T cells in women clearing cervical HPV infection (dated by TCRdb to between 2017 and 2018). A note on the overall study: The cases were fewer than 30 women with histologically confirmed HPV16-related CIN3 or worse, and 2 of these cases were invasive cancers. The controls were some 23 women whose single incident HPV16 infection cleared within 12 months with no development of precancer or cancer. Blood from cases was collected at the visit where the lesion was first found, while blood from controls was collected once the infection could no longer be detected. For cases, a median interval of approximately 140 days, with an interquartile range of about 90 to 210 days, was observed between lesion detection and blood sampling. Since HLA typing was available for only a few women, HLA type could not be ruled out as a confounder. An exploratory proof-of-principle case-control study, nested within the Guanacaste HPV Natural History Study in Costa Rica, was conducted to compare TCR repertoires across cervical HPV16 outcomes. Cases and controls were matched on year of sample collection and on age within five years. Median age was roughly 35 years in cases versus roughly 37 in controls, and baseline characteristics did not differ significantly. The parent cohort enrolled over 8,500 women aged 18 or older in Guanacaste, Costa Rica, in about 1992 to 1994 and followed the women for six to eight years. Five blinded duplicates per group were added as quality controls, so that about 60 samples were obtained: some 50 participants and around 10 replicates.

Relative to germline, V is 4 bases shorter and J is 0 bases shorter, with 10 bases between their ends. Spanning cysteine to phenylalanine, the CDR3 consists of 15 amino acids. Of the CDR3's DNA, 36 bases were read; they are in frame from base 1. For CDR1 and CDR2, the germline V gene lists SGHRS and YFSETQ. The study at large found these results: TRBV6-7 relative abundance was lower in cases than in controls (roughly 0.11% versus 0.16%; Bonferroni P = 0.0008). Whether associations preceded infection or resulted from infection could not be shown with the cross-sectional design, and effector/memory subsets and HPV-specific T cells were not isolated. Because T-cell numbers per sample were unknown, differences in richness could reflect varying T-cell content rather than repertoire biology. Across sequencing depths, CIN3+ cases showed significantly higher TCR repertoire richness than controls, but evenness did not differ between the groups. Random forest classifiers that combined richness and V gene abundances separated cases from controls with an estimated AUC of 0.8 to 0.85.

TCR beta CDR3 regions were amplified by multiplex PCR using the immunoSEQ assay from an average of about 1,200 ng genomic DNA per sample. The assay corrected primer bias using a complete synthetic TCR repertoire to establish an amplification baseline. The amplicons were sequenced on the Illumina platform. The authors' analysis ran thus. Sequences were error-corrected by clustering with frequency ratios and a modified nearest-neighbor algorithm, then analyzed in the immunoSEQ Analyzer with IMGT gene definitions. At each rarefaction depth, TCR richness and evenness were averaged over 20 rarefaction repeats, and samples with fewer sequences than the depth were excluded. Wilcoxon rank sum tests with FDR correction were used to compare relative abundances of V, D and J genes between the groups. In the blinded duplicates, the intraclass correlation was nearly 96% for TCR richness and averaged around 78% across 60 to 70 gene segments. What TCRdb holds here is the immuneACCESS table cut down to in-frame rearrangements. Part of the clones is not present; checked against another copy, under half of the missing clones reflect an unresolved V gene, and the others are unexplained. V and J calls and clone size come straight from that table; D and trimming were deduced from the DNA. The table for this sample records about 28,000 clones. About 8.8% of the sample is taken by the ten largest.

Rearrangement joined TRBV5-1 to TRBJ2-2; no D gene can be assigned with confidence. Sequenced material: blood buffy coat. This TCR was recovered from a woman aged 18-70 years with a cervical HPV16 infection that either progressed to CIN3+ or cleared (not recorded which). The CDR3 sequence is CASSPEIANTGELFF. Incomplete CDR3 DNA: TGCGCCAGCAGCCCAGAGATTGCGAACACCGGGGAG.